The sequence of this T cell receptor beta chain was determined in a study of beta chain features in type 1 diabetes. cDNA synthesis used the whole RNA isolate, giving expressed TCRB sequences. Here immunoSEQ multiplex PCR was the method, and the copy in TCRdb shows in-frame clones only, minus some. This table has hundreds of thousands of clones, approximately 31% appearing once. The TCR was taken from a young man in good health. Sequencing input: naive CD4+ T cells from blood.

For the CDR3, the DNA is TGCGCCAGCAGCCAAGCCTCTAGCGTGGGCTACGAGCAGTACTTC. Translation: CASSQASSVGYEQYF. The rearrangement uses TRBV4-1 and TRBJ2-7; TRBD2 might be the D (6 bases). The CDR3 sequence is 15 residues long. Trimming left V 1 base short and J 3 bases short, with 13 bases between. Germline loops: CDR1 MGHRA, CDR2 YSYEKL.